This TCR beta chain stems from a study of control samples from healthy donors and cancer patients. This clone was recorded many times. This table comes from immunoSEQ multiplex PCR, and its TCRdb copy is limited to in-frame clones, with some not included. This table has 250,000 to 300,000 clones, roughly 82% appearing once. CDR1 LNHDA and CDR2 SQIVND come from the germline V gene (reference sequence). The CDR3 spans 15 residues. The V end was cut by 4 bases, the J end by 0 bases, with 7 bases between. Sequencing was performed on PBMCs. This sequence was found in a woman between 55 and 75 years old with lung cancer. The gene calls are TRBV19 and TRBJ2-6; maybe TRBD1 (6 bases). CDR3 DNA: TGTGCCAGTAGTAGGGACATCTCTGGGGCCAACGTCCTGACTTTC. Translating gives CASSRDISGANVLTF.